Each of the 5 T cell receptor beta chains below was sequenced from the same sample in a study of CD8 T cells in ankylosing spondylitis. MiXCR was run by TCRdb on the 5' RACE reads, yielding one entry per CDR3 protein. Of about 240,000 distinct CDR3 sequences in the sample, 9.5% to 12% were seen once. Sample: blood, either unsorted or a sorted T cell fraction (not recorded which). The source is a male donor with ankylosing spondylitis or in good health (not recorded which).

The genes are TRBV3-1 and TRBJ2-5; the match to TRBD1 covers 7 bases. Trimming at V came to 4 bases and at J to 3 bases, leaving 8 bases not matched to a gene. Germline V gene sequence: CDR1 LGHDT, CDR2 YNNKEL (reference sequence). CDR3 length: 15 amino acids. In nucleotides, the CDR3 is TGTGCCAGCAGCCGGACAGGATTACAGGAAGAGACCCAGTACTTC. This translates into CASSRTGLQEETQYF.

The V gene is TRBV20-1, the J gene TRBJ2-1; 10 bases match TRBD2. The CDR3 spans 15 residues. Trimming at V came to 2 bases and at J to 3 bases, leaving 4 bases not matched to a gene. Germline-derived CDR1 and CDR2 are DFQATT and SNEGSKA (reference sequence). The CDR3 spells CSARPGTSDYNEQFF. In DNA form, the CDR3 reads TGCAGTGCTAGACCCGGGACTAGCGACTACAATGAGCAGTTCTTC.

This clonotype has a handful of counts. The CDR3 sequence is CATRQGNTGELFF. The CDR3 nucleotides read TGTGCCACCCGACAGGGGAACACCGGGGAGCTGTTTTTT. The chain couples TRBV6-6 to TRBJ2-2; 7 bases are a match to TRBD1. The J segment lost 1 base and the V segment lost 10 bases, leaving 3 bases of the junction unmatched. Germline loops: CDR1 MNHNY, CDR2 SVGAGI (reference sequence). The length of the CDR3 is 13 residues.

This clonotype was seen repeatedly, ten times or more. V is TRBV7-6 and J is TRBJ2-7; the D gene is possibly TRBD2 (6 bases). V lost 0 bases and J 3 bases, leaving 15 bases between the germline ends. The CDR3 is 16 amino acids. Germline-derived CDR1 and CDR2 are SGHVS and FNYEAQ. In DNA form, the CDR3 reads TGTGCCAGCAGCTTAGCCCCGGGGACTTCTCTCTACGAGCAGTACTTC. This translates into CASSLAPGTSLYEQYF. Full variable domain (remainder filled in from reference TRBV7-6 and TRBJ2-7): GAGVSQSPRYKVTKRGQDVALRCDPISGHVSLYWYRQALGQGPEFLTYFNYEAQQDKSGLPNDRFSAERPEGSISTLTIQRTEQRDSAMYRCASSLAPGTSLYEQYFGPGTRLTVT.

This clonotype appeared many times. As DNA, the CDR3 is TGCAGTGCCACGACCAGTTCCGAGACCCAGTACTTC. It codes for CSATTSSETQYF. The rearrangement uses TRBV20-1 and TRBJ2-5, with no clear D. Germline CDR1 reads DFQATT; CDR2 reads SNEGSKA (reference sequence). Deletions cut 6 bases from V and 5 bases from J, with 13 bases between. This CDR3 region has 12 residues.